This TCR beta chain derives from a study of early T cells in non-severe SARS-CoV-2 infection. Study context: RNA in bulk from unsorted whole blood was sequenced, and chains were unpaired.

This clonotype has ten or more counts. Its target is unknown. Study observations and caveats: VDJdb matching, biased toward anti-spike CD8 responses, missed private and CD4 specificities.

Individual cDNA molecules were tagged with unique molecular identifiers. TCRdb re-derived calls from the 5' RACE reads in MiXCR, one entry per CDR3 protein. The profile shows around 30,000 distinct CDR3 sequences, roughly 5% of them singletons. This clonotype was obtained from an adult who was a healthcare worker with PCR-confirmed SARS-CoV-2 infection or an uninfected control (not recorded which). The sequenced sample consisted of whole blood.

CDR3 nucleotides: TGTGCCAGCAGTCGCGTTCCCTATAGCGGGAGTTCCTACGAGCAGTACTTC. Translated: CASSRVPYSGSSYEQYF. V is TRBV28 and J is TRBJ2-7, with TRBD2 identical over 9 bases. V shed 5 bases, J shed 1 base, and the junction held 12 bases outside the gene matches. Germline V gives CDR1 MDHEN, CDR2 SYDVKM. The CDR3 length is 17 residues.